This is a list of T cell receptor beta chains from one sample in a study of T cell repertoires in cytomegalovirus infection. TCRdb re-called the reads with MiXCR, one entry per CDR3 protein. This repertoire shows hundreds of thousands of distinct CDR3 sequences, less than 35% found once; its top ten account for around an eighth. For these receptors, no antigen is known. The sample in question was cultured CD8+ T cells from PBMCs, obtained from culture after CMV antigen stimulation. The receptors come from a human donor in good health (CMV status not recorded). Some clones in this sample may be carry-over from other donors' samples. The CDR3 runs from the conserved cysteine through the conserved F or W. The order of the fields is J gene, V gene, clone size, D gene, CDR3 protein, CDR3 DNA. A D gene is named only where the DNA matches it firmly. Clone size is stated in some rows and not others, as once, few, many or a class when expanded.

>TRBJ2-3|TRBV12-3/TRBV12-4|few|NA
CASLAMYTQYF
TGTGCCAGCTTGGCGATGTATACGCAGTATTTT
>TRBJ1-1|TRBV7-2|NA|TRBD1
CASSFSGGGTEAFF
TGTGCCAGCAGCTTCTCAGGGGGTGGCACTGAAGCTTTCTTT
>TRBJ2-5|TRBV6-1|many|NA
CASSYPGKETQYF
TGTGCCAGCAGTTATCCGGGAAAAGAGACCCAGTACTTC
>TRBJ1-1|TRBV7-7|NA|NA
CASSLTRGTEAFF
TGTGCTAGCAGCTTAACCCGGGGTACTGAAGCTTTCTTT
>TRBJ1-2|TRBV15|NA|NA
CATSRDGLSALFTGYTF
TGTGCCACCAGCAGAGACGGCCTTTCGGCCCTATTTACTGGCTACACCTTC
>TRBJ1-1|TRBV2|few|TRBD1
CASNYPGQASPYTEAFF
TGTGCCAGCAATTATCCGGGACAGGCCTCCCCCTACACTGAAGCTTTCTTT
>TRBJ2-2|TRBV7-8|many|NA
CASSRDIFTGELFF
TGTGCCAGCAGCCGGGACATCTTTACCGGGGAGCTGTTTTTT
>TRBJ1-5|TRBV6-1|few|NA
CVSSELPGVNQPQHF
TGTGTCAGCAGTGAACTCCCAGGGGTTAATCAGCCCCAGCATTTT
>TRBJ1-5|TRBV6-4|NA|NA
CASWCGARYSNQPQHF
TGTGCCAGCTGGTGCGGGGCGCGGTATAGTAATCAGCCCCAGCATTTT
>TRBJ1-5|TRBV20-1|NA|NA
CSARDLGGRNQPQHF
TGCAGTGCTAGAGATCTCGGGGGGCGCAATCAGCCCCAGCATTTT
>TRBJ2-5|TRBV7-6|NA|TRBD2
CASSLAASGGEETQYF
TGTGCCAGCAGCTTAGCGGCTAGCGGGGGGGAAGAGACCCAGTACTTC
>TRBJ2-7|TRBV6-8|NA|NA
CASSYGKVNEQYF
TGTGCCAGCAGTTACGGGAAGGTTAACGAGCAGTACTTC
>TRBJ1-1|TRBV6-5|few|NA
CASMVETEAFF
TGTGCCAGCATGGTCGAGACTGAAGCTTTCTTT
>TRBJ2-1|TRBV7-2|many|NA
CASSLWAGDEQFF
TGTGCCAGCAGCTTATGGGCAGGCGATGAGCAGTTCTTC
>TRBJ2-5|TRBV6-2/TRBV6-3|few|NA
CASTGGGTQYF
TGTGCCAGCACGGGTGGAGGGACCCAGTACTTC
>TRBJ2-1|TRBV13|NA|NA
CASSIQAYNEQFF
TGTGCCAGCAGCATACAGGCTTACAATGAGCAGTTCTTC
>TRBJ2-3|TRBV9|NA|NA
CASSRWKQGTTDTQYF
TGTGCCAGCTCTCGCTGGAAACAAGGTACCACAGATACGCAGTATTTT
>TRBJ2-1|TRBV7-9|few|NA
CASSTGRRQGKGGLFNEQFF
TGTGCCAGCAGCACAGGCCGCAGACAGGGTAAAGGAGGGCTTTTCAATGAGCAGTTCTTC
>TRBJ1-1|TRBV4-3|NA|NA
CASSLNGVYTEAFF
TGCGCCAGCAGCCTTAATGGGGTTTACACTGAAGCTTTCTTT
>TRBJ1-2|TRBV5-6|NA|NA
CASSLEGLNYGYTF
TGTGCCAGCAGCTTGGAGGGATTGAACTATGGCTACACCTTC
>TRBJ1-1|TRBV27|NA|NA
CASSPRPGGAEAFF
TGTGCCAGCAGTCCGCGCCCCGGGGGGGCGGAAGCTTTCTTT
>TRBJ1-2|TRBV7-9|NA|NA
CASSSSGPWGYTF
TGTGCCAGCAGCTCCAGTGGGCCGTGGGGCTACACCTTC
>TRBJ1-5|TRBV12-3/TRBV12-4|NA|TRBD1
CASSPGGAAIQPQHF
TGTGCCAGCAGTCCAGGGGGGGCGGCCATTCAGCCCCAGCATTTT
>TRBJ1-5|TRBV7-8|few|TRBD1
CASSLGRGLGNNQPQHF
TGTGCCAGCAGCTTAGGCAGGGGGCTTGGTAACAATCAGCCCCAGCATTTT
>TRBJ2-1|TRBV19|NA|TRBD2
CASSTAGGSYNEQFF
TGTGCCAGTAGTACAGCGGGGGGATCCTACAATGAGCAGTTCTTC
>TRBJ2-2|TRBV9|NA|TRBD1
CASSDRQGRGELFF
TGTGCCAGCAGCGATCGACAGGGTAGGGGGGAGCTGTTTTTT
>TRBJ2-1|TRBV6-2/TRBV6-3|few|NA
CASSYVVGGARDEQFF
TGTGCCAGCAGTTACGTCGTTGGGGGGGCCCGCGATGAGCAGTTCTTC